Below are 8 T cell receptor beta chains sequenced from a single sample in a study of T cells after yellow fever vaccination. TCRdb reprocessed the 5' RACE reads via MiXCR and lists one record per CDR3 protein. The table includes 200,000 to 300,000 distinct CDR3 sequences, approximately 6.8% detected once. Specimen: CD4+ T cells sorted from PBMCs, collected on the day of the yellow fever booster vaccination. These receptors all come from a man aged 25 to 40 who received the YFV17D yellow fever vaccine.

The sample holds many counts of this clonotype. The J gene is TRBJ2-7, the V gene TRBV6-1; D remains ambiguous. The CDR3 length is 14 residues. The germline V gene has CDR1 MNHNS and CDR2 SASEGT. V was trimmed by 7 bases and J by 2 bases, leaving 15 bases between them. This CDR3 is CASTMSRIAYEQYF. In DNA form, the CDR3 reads TGTGCCAGCACCATGTCGCGGATCGCCTACGAGCAGTACTTC.

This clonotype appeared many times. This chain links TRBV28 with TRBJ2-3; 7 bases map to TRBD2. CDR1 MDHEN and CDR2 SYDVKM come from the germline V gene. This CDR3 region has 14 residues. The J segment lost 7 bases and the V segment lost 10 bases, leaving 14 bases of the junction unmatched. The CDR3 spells CATLAGVTTHTQYF. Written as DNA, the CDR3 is TGTGCCACTCTCGCGGGAGTTACCACCCATACGCAGTATTTT. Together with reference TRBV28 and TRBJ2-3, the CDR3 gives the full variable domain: DVKVTQSSRYLVKRTGEKVFLECVQDMDHENMFWYRQDPGLGLRLIYFSYDVKMKEKGDIPEGYSVSREKKERFSLILESASTNQTSMYLCATLAGVTTHTQYFGPGTRLTVL.

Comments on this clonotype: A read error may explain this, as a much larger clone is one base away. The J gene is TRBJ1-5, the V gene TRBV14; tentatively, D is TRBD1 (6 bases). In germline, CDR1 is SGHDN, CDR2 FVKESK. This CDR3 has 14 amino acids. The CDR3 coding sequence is TGTACCAGCAGCCAAACAGGGTCTGGTCAGCCCCAGCATTTT. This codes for CTSSQTGSGQPQHF.

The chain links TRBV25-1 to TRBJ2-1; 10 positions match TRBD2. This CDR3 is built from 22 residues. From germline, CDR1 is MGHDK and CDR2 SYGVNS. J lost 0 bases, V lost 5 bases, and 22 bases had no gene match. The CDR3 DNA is TGTGCCAGCAGTCAAGTTTCGTGGGGTGGGATTAGCGGGGGGAACTCCTACAATGAGCAGTTCTTC. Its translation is CASSQVSWGGISGGNSYNEQFF.

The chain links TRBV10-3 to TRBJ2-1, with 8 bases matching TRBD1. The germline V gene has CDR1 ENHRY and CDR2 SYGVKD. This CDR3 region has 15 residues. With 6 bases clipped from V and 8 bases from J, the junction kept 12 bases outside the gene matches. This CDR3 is CAIREVAGGSHEQFF. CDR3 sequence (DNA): TGTGCCATCAGAGAGGTGGCAGGGGGCAGCCATGAGCAGTTCTTC.

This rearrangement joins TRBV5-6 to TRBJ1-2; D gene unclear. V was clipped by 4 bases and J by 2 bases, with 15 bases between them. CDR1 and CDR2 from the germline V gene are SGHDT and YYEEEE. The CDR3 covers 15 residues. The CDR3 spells CASSPTGVTNYGYTF. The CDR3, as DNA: TGTGCCAGCAGCCCTACGGGTGTAACCAACTATGGCTACACCTTC.

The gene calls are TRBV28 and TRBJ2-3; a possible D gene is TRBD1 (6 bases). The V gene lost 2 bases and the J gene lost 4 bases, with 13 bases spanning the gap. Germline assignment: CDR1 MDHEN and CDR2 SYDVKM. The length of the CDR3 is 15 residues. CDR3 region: CASSLQQGRADTQYF. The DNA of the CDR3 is TGTGCCAGCAGTTTACAGCAGGGGCGGGCAGATACGCAGTATTTT.

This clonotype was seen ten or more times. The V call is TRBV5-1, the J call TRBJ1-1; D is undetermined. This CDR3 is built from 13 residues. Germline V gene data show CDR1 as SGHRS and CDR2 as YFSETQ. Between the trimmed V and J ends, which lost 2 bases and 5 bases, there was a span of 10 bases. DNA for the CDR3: TGCGCCAGCAGCTTAATTCGGGAAACTGAAGCTTTCTTT. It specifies CASSLIRETEAFF.